This T cell receptor beta chain derives from a study of T cell repertoires in ileal Crohn's disease. Study-level findings and limits: Sorted CD8 T cells held more high-frequency clones than CD4.

The data were produced by immunoSEQ multiplex PCR, yet TCRdb's version contains in-frame clones alone and is incomplete. The table includes 15,000 or so clones, about 92% detected once. Adults with ileal or ileocolonic Crohn's disease and an indication for resection were eligible. Details on this clone: Its antigen is currently unknown.

V lost 0 bases and J lost 2, with 10 bases in between. Germline lookup yields CDR1 LNHNV and CDR2 YYDKDF (reference sequence). This CDR3 is 15 amino acids long. The specimen sequenced was ileal tissue. The origin of this receptor is an adult with Crohn's disease. J is TRBJ2-5 and V is TRBV15; D ambiguous. The CDR3 nucleotides are TGTGCCACCAGCAGAGATCTGGAGTTACAAGAGACCCAGTACTTC. Residues: CATSRDLELQETQYF. Complete variable domain (other parts from reference TRBV15 and TRBJ2-5): DAMVIQNPRYQVTQFGKPVTLSCSQTLNHNVMYWYQQKSSQAPKLLFHYYDKDFNNEADTPDNFQSRRPNTSFCFLDIRSPGLGDTAMYLCATSRDLELQETQYFGPGTRLLVL.